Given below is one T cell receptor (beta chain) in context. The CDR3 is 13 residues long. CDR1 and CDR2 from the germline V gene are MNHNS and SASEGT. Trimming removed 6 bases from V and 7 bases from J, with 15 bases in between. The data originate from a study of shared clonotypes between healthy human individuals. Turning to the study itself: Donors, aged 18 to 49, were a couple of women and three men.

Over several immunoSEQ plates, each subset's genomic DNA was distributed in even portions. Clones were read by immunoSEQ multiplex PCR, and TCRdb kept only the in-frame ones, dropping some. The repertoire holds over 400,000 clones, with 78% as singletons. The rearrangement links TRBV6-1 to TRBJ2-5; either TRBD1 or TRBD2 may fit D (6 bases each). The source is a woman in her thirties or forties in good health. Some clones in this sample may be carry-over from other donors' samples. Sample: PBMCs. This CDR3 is CASRKRGVGTQYF. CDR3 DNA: TGTGCCAGCAGGAAGAGGGGGGTGGGGACCCAGTACTTC.